This TCR beta chain derives from a study of neurological immune-mediated disorders. At least ten counts were recorded for this clonotype. Its target is unknown. Trimming cost V 2 bases and J 2 bases, with 11 bases left between them. The CDR3 has 14 residues. CDR1 and CDR2 (germline): SGHDT, YYEEEE. Study outcomes and limitations: The greatest TCR clonal expansion occurred in HTLV-1-associated myelopathy and the least in multiple sclerosis, which fell below healthy controls. The absence of any CDR3 amino acid sequence shared by expanded clones across subjects suggests that repertoires were private in all groups.

The time point: longitudinal time-point 2. The unsorted libraries originated from 2 million PBMCs kept at -80 C. cDNA was made by 5'RACE with 10-nucleotide random UMIs. One entry per CDR3 protein, called by TCRdb with MiXCR from the 5' RACE reads. The sample consists of some 100,000 distinct CDR3 sequences, approximately 13% of them appearing once. The clonotype comes from a female donor with HTLV-1-associated myelopathy (HAM/TSP). The sequenced sample consisted of PBMCs. The V gene is TRBV5-6, the J gene TRBJ2-7; perhaps TRBD1 as D (5 bases). CDR3: CASSFDRITYEQYF. CDR3 bases: TGTGCCAGCAGCTTTGACAGAATCACCTACGAGCAGTACTTC.